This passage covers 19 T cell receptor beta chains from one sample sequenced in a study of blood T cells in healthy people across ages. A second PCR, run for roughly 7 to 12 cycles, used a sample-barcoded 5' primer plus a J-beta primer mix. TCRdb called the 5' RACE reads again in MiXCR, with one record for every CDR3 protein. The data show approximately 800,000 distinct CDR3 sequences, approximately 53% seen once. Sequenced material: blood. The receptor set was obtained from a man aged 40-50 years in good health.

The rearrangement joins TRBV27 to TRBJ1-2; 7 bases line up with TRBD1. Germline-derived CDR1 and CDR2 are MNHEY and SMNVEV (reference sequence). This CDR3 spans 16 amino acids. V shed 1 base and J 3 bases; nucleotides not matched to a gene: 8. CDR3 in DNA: TGTGCCAGCAGTTTATTCAGGGGGGCGGAGGACTATGGCTACACCTTC. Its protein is CASSLFRGAEDYGYTF.

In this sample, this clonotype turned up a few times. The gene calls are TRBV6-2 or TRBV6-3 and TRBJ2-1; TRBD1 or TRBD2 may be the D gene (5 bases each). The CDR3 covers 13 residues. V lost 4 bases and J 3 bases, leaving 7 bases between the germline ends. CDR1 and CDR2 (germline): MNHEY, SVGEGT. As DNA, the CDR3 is TGTGCCAGCAGTTGGGACGGCTACAATGAGCAGTTCTTC. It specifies CASSWDGYNEQFF.

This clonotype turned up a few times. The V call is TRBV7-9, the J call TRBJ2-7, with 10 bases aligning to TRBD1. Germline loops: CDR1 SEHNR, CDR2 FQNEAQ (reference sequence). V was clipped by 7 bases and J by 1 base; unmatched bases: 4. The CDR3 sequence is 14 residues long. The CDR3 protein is CASTKDRGSYEQYF. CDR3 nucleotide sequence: TGTGCCAGCACAAAGGACAGGGGGTCCTACGAGCAGTACTTC.

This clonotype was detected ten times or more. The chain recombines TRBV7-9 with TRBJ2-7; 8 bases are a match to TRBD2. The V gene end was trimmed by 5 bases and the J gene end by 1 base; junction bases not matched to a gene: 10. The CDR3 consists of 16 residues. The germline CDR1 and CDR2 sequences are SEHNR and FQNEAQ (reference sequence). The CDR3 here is CASSLPGGRASYEQYF. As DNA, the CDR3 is TGTGCCAGCAGCCTCCCGGGAGGGAGGGCATCCTACGAGCAGTACTTC.

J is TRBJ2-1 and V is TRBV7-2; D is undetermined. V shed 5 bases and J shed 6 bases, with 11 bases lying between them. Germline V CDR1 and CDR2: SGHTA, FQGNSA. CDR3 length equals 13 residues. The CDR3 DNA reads TGTGCCAGCAGCGCCGACAATTTCAATGAGCAGTTCTTC. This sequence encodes CASSADNFNEQFF.

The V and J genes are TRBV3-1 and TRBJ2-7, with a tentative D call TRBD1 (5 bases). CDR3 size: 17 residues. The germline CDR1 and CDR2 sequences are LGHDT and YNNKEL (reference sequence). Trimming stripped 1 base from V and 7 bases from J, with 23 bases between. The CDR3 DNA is TGTGCCAGCAGCCAAGGTCTAACTGAAGGGGTGAGGAATGAGCAGTACTTC. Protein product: CASSQGLTEGVRNEQYF.

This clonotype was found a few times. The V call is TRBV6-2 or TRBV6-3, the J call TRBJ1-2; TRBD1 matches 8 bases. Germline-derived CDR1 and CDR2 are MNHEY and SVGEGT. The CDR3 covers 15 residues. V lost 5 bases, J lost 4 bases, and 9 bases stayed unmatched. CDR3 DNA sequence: TGTGCCAGCAGTCGGGCGGGACAGGCTCCCTATGGCTACACCTTC. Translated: CASSRAGQAPYGYTF.

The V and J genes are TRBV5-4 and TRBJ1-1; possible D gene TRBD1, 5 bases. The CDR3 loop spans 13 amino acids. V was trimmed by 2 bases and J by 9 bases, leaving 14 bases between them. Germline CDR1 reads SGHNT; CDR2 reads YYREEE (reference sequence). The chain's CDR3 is CASSLITGTKAFF. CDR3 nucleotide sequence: TGTGCCAGCAGCTTAATTACCGGGACCAAAGCTTTCTTT.

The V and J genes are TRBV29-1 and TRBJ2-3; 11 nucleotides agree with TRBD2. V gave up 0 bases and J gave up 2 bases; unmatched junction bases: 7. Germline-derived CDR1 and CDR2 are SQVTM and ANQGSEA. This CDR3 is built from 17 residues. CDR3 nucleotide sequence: TGCAGCGTTGAAGATCCACTAGCGGGAGCGATCACAGATACGCAGTATTTT. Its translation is CSVEDPLAGAITDTQYF.

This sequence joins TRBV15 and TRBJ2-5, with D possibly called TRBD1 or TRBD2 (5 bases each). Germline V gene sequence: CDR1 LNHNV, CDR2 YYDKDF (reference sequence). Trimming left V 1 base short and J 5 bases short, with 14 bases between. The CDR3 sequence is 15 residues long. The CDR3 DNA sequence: TGTGCCACCAGCAGAGTCACAGAGGGGTGGGAGACCCAGTACTTC. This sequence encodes CATSRVTEGWETQYF.

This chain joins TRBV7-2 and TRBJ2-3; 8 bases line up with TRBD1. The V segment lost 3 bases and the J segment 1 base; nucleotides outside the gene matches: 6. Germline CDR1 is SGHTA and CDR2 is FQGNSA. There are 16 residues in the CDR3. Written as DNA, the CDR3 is TGTGCCAGCAGCTTGGGGCCACAGGGGGGCACAGATACGCAGTATTTT. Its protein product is CASSLGPQGGTDTQYF.

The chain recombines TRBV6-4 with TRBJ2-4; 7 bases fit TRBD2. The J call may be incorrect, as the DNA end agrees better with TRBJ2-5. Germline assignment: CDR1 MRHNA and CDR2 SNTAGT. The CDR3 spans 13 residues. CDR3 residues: CASSRDYGETQYF. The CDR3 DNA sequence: TGTGCCAGCAGTCGGGACTATGGGGAGACCCAGTACTTC.

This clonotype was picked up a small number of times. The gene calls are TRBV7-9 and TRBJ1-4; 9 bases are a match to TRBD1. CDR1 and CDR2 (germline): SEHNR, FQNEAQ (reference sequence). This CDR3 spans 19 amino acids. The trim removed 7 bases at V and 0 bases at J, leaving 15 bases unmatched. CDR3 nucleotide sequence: TGTGCCAGCAACCCTCGACTCCCGGGGACAGGGTCAACTAATGAAAAACTGTTTTTT. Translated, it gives CASNPRLPGTGSTNEKLFF.

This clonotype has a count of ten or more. The CDR3 DNA reads as TGTGCCAGCAGCCCAAACTACAATGAGCAGTTCTTC. It is translated as CASSPNYNEQFF. V usage is TRBV12-3 or TRBV12-4 and J usage is TRBJ2-1; D uncertain. V was pared by 6 bases and J by 3 bases, with 6 bases between. This CDR3 spans 12 amino acids.

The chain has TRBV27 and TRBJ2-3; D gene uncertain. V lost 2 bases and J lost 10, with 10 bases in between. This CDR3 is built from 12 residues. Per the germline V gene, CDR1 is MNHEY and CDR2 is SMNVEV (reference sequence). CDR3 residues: CASSLGVDSQYF. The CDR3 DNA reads TGTGCCAGCAGTTTAGGTGTGGATTCGCAGTATTTT.

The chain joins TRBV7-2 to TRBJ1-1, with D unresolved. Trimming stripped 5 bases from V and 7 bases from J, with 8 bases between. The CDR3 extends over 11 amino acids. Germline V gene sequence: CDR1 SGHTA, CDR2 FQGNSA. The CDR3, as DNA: TGTGCCAGCAGCCGAGACCGTGAAGCTTTCTTT. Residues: CASSRDREAFF.

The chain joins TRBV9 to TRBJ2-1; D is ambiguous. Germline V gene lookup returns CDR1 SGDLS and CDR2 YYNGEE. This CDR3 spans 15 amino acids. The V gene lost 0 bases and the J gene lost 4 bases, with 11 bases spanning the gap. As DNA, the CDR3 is TGTGCCAGCAGCGTAGATCTGACATCTTACAATGAGCAGTTCTTC. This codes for CASSVDLTSYNEQFF.

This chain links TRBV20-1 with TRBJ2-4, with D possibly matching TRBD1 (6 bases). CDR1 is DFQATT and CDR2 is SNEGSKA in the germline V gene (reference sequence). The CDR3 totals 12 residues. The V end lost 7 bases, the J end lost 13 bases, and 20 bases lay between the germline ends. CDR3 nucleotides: TGCAGTGTGTTGGACAGACTTAATGAGCAGTACTTC. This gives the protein CSVLDRLNEQYF.

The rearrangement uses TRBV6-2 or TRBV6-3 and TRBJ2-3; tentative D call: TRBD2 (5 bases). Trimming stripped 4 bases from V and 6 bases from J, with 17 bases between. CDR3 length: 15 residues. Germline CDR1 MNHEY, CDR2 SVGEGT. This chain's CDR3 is CASSFVGLSRDTQYF. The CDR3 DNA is TGTGCCAGCAGTTTTGTAGGACTTAGCAGGGATACGCAGTATTTT.